Listed below are T cell receptor beta chains from one sample, sequenced in a study of T cells after yellow fever vaccination. From the 5' RACE reads, TCRdb called clonotypes with MiXCR, one entry per CDR3 protein. The sample lists 100,000 or so distinct CDR3 sequences, approximately 8.4% occurring once. The specimen was CD8+ T cells not binding an NS4B(214-222) dextramer, sorted from PBMCs, collected more than 14 days after the first yellow fever vaccination. Receptor source: a man younger than 35 who received the YFV17D yellow fever vaccine. Both conserved end residues are part of each CDR3. Each record gives: J gene, D gene, clone size, V gene, CDR3 protein, CDR3 DNA. A D gene is named only where the DNA matches it firmly. Clone sizes are given selectively: once, few, many, or a class where the clone is expanded.

>TRBJ2-2|TRBD2|few|TRBV11-3
CASSSVLAGDYGELFF
TGTGCCAGCAGCTCCGTACTAGCGGGGGATTACGGGGAGCTGTTTTTT
>TRBJ2-3|NA|few|TRBV4-1
CASSQDFRGEADTQYF
TGCGCCAGCAGCCAAGATTTTCGAGGGGAGGCAGATACGCAGTATTTT
>TRBJ1-2|NA|NA|TRBV28
CASSLIPVYRDQYNYGYTF
TGTGCCAGCAGTTTGATTCCTGTTTACAGGGACCAATATAACTATGGCTACACCTTC
>TRBJ2-3|NA|few|TRBV15
CATSRDLSGTGGADTQYF
TGTGCCACCAGCAGAGATTTGTCCGGGACTGGCGGTGCAGATACGCAGTATTTT
>TRBJ1-6|NA|NA|TRBV6-5
CASSYGGVYSPLHF
TGTGCCAGCAGTTATGGGGGTGTGTATTCACCCCTCCACTTT
>TRBJ1-6|NA|NA|TRBV7-6
CASSHGGSGHNSPLHF
TGTGCCAGCAGCCATGGGGGGTCGGGCCATAATTCACCCCTCCACTTT
>TRBJ2-3|TRBD1|few|TRBV12-3/TRBV12-4
CASSFWGRGLDTQYF
TGTGCCAGCAGTTTCTGGGGCAGGGGGCTAGATACGCAGTATTTT
>TRBJ1-1|NA|NA|TRBV7-9
CASTIPWGTEAFF
TGTGCCAGCACCATCCCGTGGGGGACTGAAGCTTTCTTT
>TRBJ2-1|NA|NA|TRBV7-3
CASSLGIYNEQFF
TGTGCCAGCAGCTTAGGGATCTACAATGAGCAGTTCTTC
>TRBJ1-2|TRBD1|NA|TRBV7-6
CASSLWIFPGQGEGFGYTF
TGTGCCAGCAGCTTATGGATATTTCCGGGACAGGGAGAGGGATTTGGCTACACCTTC
>TRBJ2-1|NA|many|TRBV27
CASSPVGAVSNEQFF
TGTGCCAGCAGCCCAGTTGGGGCCGTTAGCAATGAGCAGTTCTTC
>TRBJ2-1|NA|many|TRBV11-2
CASNPTPTTGYNEQFF
TGTGCCAGCAACCCAACTCCCACCACAGGGTACAATGAGCAGTTCTTC
>TRBJ1-2|NA|few|TRBV18
CASSPGTPWGYTF
TGTGCCAGCTCACCTGGGACCCCCTGGGGCTACACCTTC
>TRBJ2-4|NA|few|TRBV20-1
CSARIGGEDKNIQYF
TGCAGTGCTAGAATCGGCGGGGAAGACAAAAACATTCAGTACTTC
>TRBJ2-1|TRBD2|NA|TRBV3-1
CASSSYTSGGPTPRHEQFF
TGTGCCAGCAGTTCCTATACTAGCGGGGGGCCCACTCCCAGGCATGAGCAGTTCTTC
>TRBJ1-1|NA|many|TRBV7-6
CASSADSYTEAFF
TGTGCCAGCAGCGCCGACAGTTACACTGAAGCTTTCTTT
>TRBJ2-3|TRBD2|NA|TRBV5-1
CASSLRTSGTSTDTQYF
TGCGCCAGCAGCTTAAGGACTAGCGGGACTAGCACAGATACGCAGTATTTT
>TRBJ2-5|NA|NA|TRBV15
CATSMSGEGTQYF
TGTGCCACCAGCATGTCGGGAGAAGGGACCCAGTACTTC
>TRBJ1-4|NA|NA|TRBV20-1
CSARDSRTRREKLFF
TGCAGTGCTAGAGATTCGAGGACCAGGCGAGAAAAACTGTTTTTT
>TRBJ2-3|TRBD2|many|TRBV4-3
CASSQLSSGGRTDTQYF
TGCGCCAGCAGCCAGCTATCTAGCGGGGGTCGAACAGATACGCAGTATTTT
>TRBJ1-4|NA|NA|TRBV20-1
CSAREAQGSTNEKLFF
TGCAGTGCTAGAGAGGCCCAGGGATCAACTAATGAAAAACTGTTTTTT
>TRBJ2-1|TRBD1|few|TRBV6-2/TRBV6-3
CASSLRTGILNEQFF
TGTGCCAGCAGTTTGAGGACAGGAATCCTCAATGAGCAGTTCTTC
>TRBJ2-7|NA|NA|TRBV7-9
CASSHPSGTSEQYF
TGTGCCAGCAGCCATCCGTCCGGGACTTCCGAGCAGTACTTC
>TRBJ2-1|TRBD2|NA|TRBV25-1
CASSARLAVNEQFF
TGTGCCAGCAGCGCAAGACTAGCTGTAAATGAGCAGTTCTTC
>TRBJ2-2|TRBD2|many|TRBV7-7
CASSLDRLAGLANTGELFF
TGTGCCAGCAGCTTAGATCGACTAGCGGGCCTCGCGAACACCGGGGAGCTGTTTTTT
>TRBJ1-1|TRBD1|NA|TRBV27
CASTDRGFTNTEAFF
TGTGCCAGCACGGACAGGGGGTTTACGAACACTGAAGCTTTCTTT
>TRBJ1-1|NA|NA|TRBV11-2
CASSLRAENTEAFF
TGTGCCAGCAGCTTAAGAGCGGAGAACACTGAAGCTTTCTTT
>TRBJ2-7|NA|NA|TRBV7-9
CASSLADEQYF
TGTGCCAGCAGCTTAGCCGACGAGCAGTACTTC
>TRBJ1-2|TRBD1|NA|TRBV4-1
CASSQPRQGAKGYTF
TGCGCCAGCAGCCAACCGAGACAGGGGGCGAAGGGCTACACCTTC
>TRBJ1-1|NA|NA|TRBV6-2/TRBV6-3
CASSYSRSDGPTEAFF
TGTGCCAGCAGTTACTCGAGGTCCGACGGACCCACTGAAGCTTTCTTT
>TRBJ2-6|TRBD1|NA|TRBV6-2/TRBV6-3
CASITLGQGPLSGANVLTF
TGTGCCAGCATTACCTTGGGACAGGGGCCCCTCTCTGGGGCCAACGTCCTGACTTTC
>TRBJ2-2|NA|few|TRBV6-2/TRBV6-3
CASSSPGLYTGELFF
TGTGCCAGCAGTTCCCCGGGTTTATACACCGGGGAGCTGTTTTTT
>TRBJ2-2|NA|NA|TRBV12-3/TRBV12-4
CASTGYGELFF
TGTGCCAGCACCGGGTACGGGGAGCTGTTTTTT
>TRBJ2-7|NA|few|TRBV6-2/TRBV6-3
CASSSGSHEQYF
TGTGCCAGCAGTTCAGGGTCCCACGAGCAGTACTTC
>TRBJ2-1|NA|many|TRBV4-2
CASSHVSGDNEQFF
TGTGCCAGCAGCCACGTTTCAGGGGACAATGAGCAGTTCTTC
>TRBJ1-6|TRBD1|many|TRBV12-3/TRBV12-4
CASSIGDRSNSPLHF
TGTGCCAGCAGCATTGGGGACAGATCCAATTCACCCCTCCACTTT
>TRBJ1-2|NA|few|TRBV4-2
CASSQGGAVHGYTF
TGTGCCAGCAGCCAAGGGGGCGCGGTTCATGGCTACACCTTC
>TRBJ1-2|TRBD1|few|TRBV12-3/TRBV12-4
CASSLDGTGFGFGGYTF
TGTGCCAGCAGTTTAGATGGGACAGGGTTCGGCTTTGGTGGCTACACCTTC
>TRBJ2-1|NA|NA|TRBV7-9
CASSSPETYNEQFF
TGTGCCAGCAGCTCGCCAGAGACTTACAATGAGCAGTTCTTC
>TRBJ2-1|NA|many|TRBV5-1
CASSDGRSSYNEQFF
TGCGCCAGCAGCGACGGAAGGAGTTCCTACAATGAGCAGTTCTTC
>TRBJ2-2|NA|few|TRBV11-2
CAAVANTGELFF
TGTGCAGCGGTAGCGAACACCGGGGAGCTGTTTTTT
>TRBJ2-3|NA|many|TRBV4-2
CASSQDTPAGENFFGDTQYF
TGTGCCAGCAGCCAGGATACCCCAGCAGGGGAGAACTTTTTTGGAGATACGCAGTATTTT
>TRBJ1-3|NA|NA|TRBV20-1
CSARELTDSGNTIYF
TGCAGTGCTAGAGAATTGACAGACTCTGGAAACACCATATATTTT
>TRBJ2-6|TRBD1|NA|TRBV12-3/TRBV12-4
CASSSTGVRANVLTF
TGTGCCAGCAGCTCTACAGGGGTAAGGGCCAACGTCCTGACTTTC
>TRBJ1-2|TRBD1|NA|TRBV2
CASSGQGLDGYTF
TGTGCCAGCAGCGGACAGGGGTTGGATGGCTACACCTTC
>TRBJ1-1|NA|NA|TRBV12-3/TRBV12-4
CASSPWGGERTEAFF
TGTGCCAGCAGCCCTTGGGGCGGAGAGAGGACTGAAGCTTTCTTT
>TRBJ2-2|TRBD1|few|TRBV19
CASSADRVDGELFF
TGTGCCAGTAGTGCAGACAGGGTCGACGGGGAGCTGTTTTTT
>TRBJ1-1|NA|many|TRBV7-9
CASSLNPTEAFF
TGTGCCAGCAGCTTAAACCCAACTGAAGCTTTCTTT
>TRBJ1-6|NA|NA|TRBV5-1
CASSPIDRSSPLHF
TGCGCCAGCAGCCCGATAGACAGGTCGTCGCCCCTCCACTTT
>TRBJ1-3|NA|NA|TRBV19
CASSVGSGNTIYF
TGTGCCAGTAGCGTTGGCTCTGGAAACACCATATATTTT
>TRBJ2-5|TRBD1|many|TRBV29-1
CSVEIVGQGASQYF
TGCAGCGTTGAAATAGTAGGACAGGGGGCATCCCAGTACTTC
>TRBJ2-3|TRBD2|NA|TRBV7-8
CASTAGGLTDTQYF
TGTGCCAGCACGGCGGGGGGACTCACAGATACGCAGTATTTT
>TRBJ2-3|NA|NA|TRBV25-1
CASSAPGPDTQYF
TGTGCCAGCAGTGCTCCGGGCCCAGATACGCAGTATTTT
>TRBJ1-2|NA|NA|TRBV6-5
CASSYLGGGGYTF
TGTGCCAGCAGTTACTTGGGGGGCGGTGGCTACACCTTC
>TRBJ2-2|NA|few|TRBV29-1
CSVNKNTGELFF
TGCAGCGTTAACAAGAACACCGGGGAGCTGTTTTTT
>TRBJ2-1|TRBD2|NA|TRBV5-1
CASSLDGGGVAYNEQFF
TGCGCCAGCAGCTTGGACGGCGGGGGGGTCGCCTACAATGAGCAGTTCTTC
>TRBJ2-1|NA|NA|TRBV29-1
CSVEPALGDEQFF
TGCAGCGTTGAACCAGCGTTGGGCGATGAGCAGTTCTTC
>TRBJ2-2|NA|NA|TRBV9
CASSAYTDTGFRELFF
TGTGCCAGCAGCGCTTACACGGACACTGGGTTCCGGGAGCTGTTTTTT
>TRBJ1-5|NA|NA|TRBV19
CASSTTETDQPQHF
TGTGCCAGTAGTACGACAGAAACAGATCAGCCCCAGCATTTT
>TRBJ1-1|NA|few|TRBV27
CASSYRGLNEAFF
TGTGCCAGCAGTTACCGGGGGTTGAATGAAGCTTTCTTT